Following are 10 T cell receptor beta chains from one sample sequenced in a study of blood T cell repertoires in COVID-19. Measured with immunoSEQ multiplex PCR; TCRdb has only the in-frame clones, and not every one. The table has approximately 140,000 clones, 75% to 90% seen once. Sequenced: PBMCs or T cells enriched from blood (not recorded which). Source of these receptors: a woman aged 45-65 years who had recovered from COVID-19.

V is TRBV7-2 and J is TRBJ2-1; TRBD2 is a possible D gene (5 bases). Germline V gene data show CDR1 as SGHTA and CDR2 as FQGNSA. The length of the CDR3 is 16 residues. Trimming cost V 4 bases and J 6 bases, with 19 bases left between them. The CDR3 sequence: CASSSPRTAPSNEQFF. As DNA, the CDR3 is TGTGCCAGCAGCTCCCCCCGGACTGCTCCCTCCAATGAGCAGTTCTTC. The full variable domain, completed using reference TRBV7-2 and TRBJ2-1, is GAGVSQSPSNKVTEKGKDVELRCDPISGHTALYWYRQSLGQGLEFLIYFQGNSAPDKSGLPSDRFSAERTGGSVSTLTIQRTQQEDSAVYLCASSSPRTAPSNEQFFGPGTRLTVL.

V usage is TRBV12-3 or TRBV12-4 and J usage is TRBJ1-5; a weak D match, TRBD1 (6 bases). This CDR3 has 13 amino acids. Trimming removed 2 bases at V and 6 bases at J, with 8 bases between. DNA of the CDR3: TGTGCCAGCAGTTTACAGGGGATTCAGCCCCAGCATTTT. It encodes CASSLQGIQPQHF.

About this clone: At one end, the junction sequence differs from germline, possibly due to a read error. This rearrangement joins TRBV19 to TRBJ2-5; D possibly corresponds to TRBD2 (6 bases). Germline V gene sequence: CDR1 LNHDA, CDR2 SQIVND (reference sequence). The CDR3 is 13 amino acids. The CDR3 DNA follows: TGTGCCAGTAGTATAACTCCGGCGATTGGGAGGAACTTC. It yields the protein CASSITPAIGRNF. The full variable domain, in which reference TRBV19 and TRBJ2-5 provide the parts outside the CDR3, is DGGITQSPKYLFRKEGQNVTLSCEQNLNHDAMYWYRQDPGQGLRLIYYSQIVNDFQKGDIAEGYSVSREKKESFPLTVTSAQKNPTAFYLCASSITPAIGRNFGPGTRLLVL.

The chain has TRBV3-1 (or the pseudogene TRBV3-2) and TRBJ2-4; TRBD2 agrees at 11 bases. The CDR3 consists of 16 residues. In germline, CDR1 is LGHDT, CDR2 YNNKEL (reference sequence). The V segment lost 0 bases and the J segment 8 bases; nucleotides outside the gene matches: 6. This chain's CDR3 is CASSQEYSGGGDIQYF. CDR3 in DNA: TGTGCCAGCAGCCAAGAGTATAGCGGGGGGGGAGACATTCAGTACTTC.

The table lists this clone with a few counts. The V and J genes are TRBV7-9 and TRBJ2-7; 12 positions agree with TRBD2. CDR1 is SEHNR, CDR2 FQNEAQ, per germline (reference sequence). This CDR3 has 16 residues. Trimming took 5 bases from V and 5 from J; bases not matched to a gene: 10. The CDR3, as DNA: TGTGCCAGCAGCCCAAACCGGGGACTAGCGGGCCACGAGCAGTACTTC. This translates into CASSPNRGLAGHEQYF.

V is TRBV6-5 and J is TRBJ1-2; tentative D call: TRBD1 (6 bases). V lost 0 bases and J 5 bases, leaving 13 bases between the germline ends. The CDR3 is 15 amino acids. The germline gives CDR1 MNHEY, CDR2 SVGAGI. CDR3 loop: CASSYSGGGGYGYTF. In nucleotides, the CDR3 is TGTGCCAGCAGTTACTCGGGAGGGGGTGGGTATGGCTACACCTTC.

The rearrangement joins TRBV12-3 or TRBV12-4 to TRBJ1-3; no reliable D call. V lost 4 bases, J lost 4 bases, and 8 bases lay in between. The length of the CDR3 is 13 residues. The CDR3 spells CASSSPGGNTIYF. CDR3 DNA sequence: TGTGCCAGCAGTTCCCCAGGAGGAAACACCATATATTTT.

The chain combines TRBV10-2 with TRBJ2-7; tentative D call: TRBD1 (6 bases). The germline gives CDR1 WSHSY, CDR2 SAAADI. This CDR3 has 15 amino acids. The V and J ends lost 5 bases and 0 bases respectively, with 14 bases between them. The CDR3 spells CASSSPWGPSYEQYF. As DNA, the CDR3 is TGCGCCAGCAGTTCCCCTTGGGGGCCCTCCTACGAGCAGTACTTC.

The V gene is TRBV7-9, the J gene TRBJ1-3, with D possibly being TRBD1 (5 bases). The germline gives CDR1 SEHNR, CDR2 FQNEAQ (reference sequence). V dropped 5 bases and J dropped 0 bases, with 14 bases sitting between them. This CDR3 comprises 16 residues. The CDR3 protein is CASSPRGGDSGNTIYF. The DNA of the CDR3 is TGTGCCAGCAGCCCCCGGGGGGGAGACTCTGGAAACACCATATATTTT. The full variable domain, with the rest looked up from reference TRBV7-9 and TRBJ1-3, is DTGVSQNPRHKITKRGQNVTFRCDPISEHNRLYWYRQTLGQGPEFLTYFQNEAQLEKSRLLSDRFSAERPKGSFSTLEIQRTEQGDSAMYLCASSPRGGDSGNTIYFGEGSWLTVV.

V is TRBV21-1 and J is TRBJ2-7; TRBD1, the table's D call, was not compared with the DNA. TRBV21-1 counts as a pseudogene. The CDR3 consists of 15 residues. CDR3 loop: CASSYRDRDPYEQYF. Here the CDR3 DNA reads TGTGCCAGCAGCTACCGGGACAGGGACCCCTACGAGCAGTACTTC.